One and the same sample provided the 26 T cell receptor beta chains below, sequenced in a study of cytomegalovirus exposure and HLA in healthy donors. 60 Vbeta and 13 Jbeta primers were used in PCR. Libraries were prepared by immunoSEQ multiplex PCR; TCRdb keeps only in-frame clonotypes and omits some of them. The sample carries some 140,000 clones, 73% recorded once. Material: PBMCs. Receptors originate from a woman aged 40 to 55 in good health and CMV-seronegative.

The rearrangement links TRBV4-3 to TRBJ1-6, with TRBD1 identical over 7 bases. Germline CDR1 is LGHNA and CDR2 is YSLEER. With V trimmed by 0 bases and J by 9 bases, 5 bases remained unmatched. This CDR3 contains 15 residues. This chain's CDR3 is CASSQETGRSSPLHF. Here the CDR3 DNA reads TGCGCCAGCAGCCAAGAGACAGGGAGGAGTTCACCCCTCCACTTT.

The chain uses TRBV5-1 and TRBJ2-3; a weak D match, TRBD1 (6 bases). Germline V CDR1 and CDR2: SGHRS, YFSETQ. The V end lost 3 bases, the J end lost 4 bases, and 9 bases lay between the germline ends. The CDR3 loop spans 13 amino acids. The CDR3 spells CASSSEGADTQYF. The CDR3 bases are TGCGCCAGCAGCTCCGAGGGGGCAGATACGCAGTATTTT.

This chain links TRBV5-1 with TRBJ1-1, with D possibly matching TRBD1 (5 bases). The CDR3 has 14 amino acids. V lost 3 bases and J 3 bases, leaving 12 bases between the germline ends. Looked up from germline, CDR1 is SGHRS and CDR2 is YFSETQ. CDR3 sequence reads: CASSSLGEDTEAFF. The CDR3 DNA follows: TGCGCCAGCAGCTCCTTGGGGGAGGACACTGAAGCTTTCTTT.

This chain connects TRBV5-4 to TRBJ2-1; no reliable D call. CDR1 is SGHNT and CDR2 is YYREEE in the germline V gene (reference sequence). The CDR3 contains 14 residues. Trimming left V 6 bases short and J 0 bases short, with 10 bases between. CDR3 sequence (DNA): TGTGCCAGCACCCCCCGCAGCTCCTACAATGAGCAGTTCTTC. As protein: CASTPRSSYNEQFF.

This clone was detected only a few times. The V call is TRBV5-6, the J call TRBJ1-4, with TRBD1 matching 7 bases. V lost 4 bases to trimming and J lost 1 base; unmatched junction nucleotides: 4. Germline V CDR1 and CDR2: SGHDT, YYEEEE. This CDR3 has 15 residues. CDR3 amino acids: CASSQGELTNEKLFF. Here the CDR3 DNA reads TGTGCCAGCAGCCAGGGGGAACTAACTAATGAAAAACTGTTTTTT.

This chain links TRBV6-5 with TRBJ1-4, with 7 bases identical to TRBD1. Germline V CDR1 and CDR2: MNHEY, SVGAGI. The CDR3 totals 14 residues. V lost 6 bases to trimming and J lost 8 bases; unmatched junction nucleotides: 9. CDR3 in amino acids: CASSLIQGREKLFF. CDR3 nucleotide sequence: TGTGCCAGCAGCCTAATACAGGGGCGCGAAAAACTGTTTTTT.

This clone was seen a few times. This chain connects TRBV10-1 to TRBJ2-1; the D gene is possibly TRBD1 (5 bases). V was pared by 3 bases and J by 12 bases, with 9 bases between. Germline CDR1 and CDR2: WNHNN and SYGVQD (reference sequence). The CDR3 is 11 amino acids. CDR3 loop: CASSDSGPQFF. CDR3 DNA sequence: TGCGCCAGCAGTGATTCAGGGCCGCAGTTCTTC.

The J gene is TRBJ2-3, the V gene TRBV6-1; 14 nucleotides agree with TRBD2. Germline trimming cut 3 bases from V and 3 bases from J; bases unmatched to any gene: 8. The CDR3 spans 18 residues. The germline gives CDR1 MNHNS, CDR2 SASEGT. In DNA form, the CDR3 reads TGTGCCAGCAGTGAGAGACTAGCGGGGGGGCGGGTGACAGATACGCAGTATTTT. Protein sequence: CASSERLAGGRVTDTQYF.

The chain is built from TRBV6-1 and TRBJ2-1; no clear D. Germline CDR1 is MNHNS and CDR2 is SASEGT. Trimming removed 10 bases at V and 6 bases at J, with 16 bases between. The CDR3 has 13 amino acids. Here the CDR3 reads CATYGGLRNEQFF. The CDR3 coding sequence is TGTGCCACCTACGGCGGCCTGCGCAATGAGCAGTTCTTC.

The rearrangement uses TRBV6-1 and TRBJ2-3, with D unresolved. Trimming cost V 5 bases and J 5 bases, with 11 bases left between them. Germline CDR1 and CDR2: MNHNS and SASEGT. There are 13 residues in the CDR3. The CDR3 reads CASSRLVGDTQYF. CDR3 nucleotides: TGTGCCAGCAGTAGGCTAGTGGGAGATACGCAGTATTTT.

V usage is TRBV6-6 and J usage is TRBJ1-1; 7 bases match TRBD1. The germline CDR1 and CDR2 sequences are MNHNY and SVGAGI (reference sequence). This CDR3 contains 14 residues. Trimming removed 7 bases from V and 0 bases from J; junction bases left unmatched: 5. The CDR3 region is CASNPGQMNTEAFF. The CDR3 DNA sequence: TGTGCCAGCAATCCGGGACAGATGAACACTGAAGCTTTCTTT.

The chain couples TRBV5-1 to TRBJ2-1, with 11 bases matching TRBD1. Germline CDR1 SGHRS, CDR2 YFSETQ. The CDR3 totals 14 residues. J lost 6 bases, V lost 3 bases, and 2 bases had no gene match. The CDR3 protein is CASSSGTGGNEQFF. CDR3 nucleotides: TGCGCCAGCAGCTCGGGGACAGGGGGCAATGAGCAGTTCTTC.

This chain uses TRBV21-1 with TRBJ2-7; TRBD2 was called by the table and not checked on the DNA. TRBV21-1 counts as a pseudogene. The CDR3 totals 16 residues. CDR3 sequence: CASSFPRQFRDYEQYV. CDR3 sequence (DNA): TGTGCCAGCAGCTTTCCCCGACAGTTTAGGGACTACGAGCAGTACGTC.

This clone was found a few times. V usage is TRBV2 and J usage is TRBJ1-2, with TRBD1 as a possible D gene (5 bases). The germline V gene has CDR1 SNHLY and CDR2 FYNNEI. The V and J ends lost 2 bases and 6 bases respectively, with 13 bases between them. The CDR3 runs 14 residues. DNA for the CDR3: TGTGCCAGCAGTGAACAGGGTATCCGCAATGGCTACACCTTC. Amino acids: CASSEQGIRNGYTF. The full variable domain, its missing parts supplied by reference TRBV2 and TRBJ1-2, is EPEVTQTPSHQVTQMGQEVILRCVPISNHLYFYWYRQILGQKVEFLVSFYNNEISEKSEIFDDQFSVERPDGSNFTLKIRSTKLEDSAMYFCASSEQGIRNGYTFGSGTRLTVV.

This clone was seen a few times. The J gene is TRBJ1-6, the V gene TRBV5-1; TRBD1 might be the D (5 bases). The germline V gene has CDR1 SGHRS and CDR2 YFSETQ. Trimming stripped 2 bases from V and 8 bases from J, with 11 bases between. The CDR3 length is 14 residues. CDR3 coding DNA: TGCGCCAGCAGCTTCGGAGGGGTCGATTCACCCCTCCACTTT. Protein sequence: CASSFGGVDSPLHF.

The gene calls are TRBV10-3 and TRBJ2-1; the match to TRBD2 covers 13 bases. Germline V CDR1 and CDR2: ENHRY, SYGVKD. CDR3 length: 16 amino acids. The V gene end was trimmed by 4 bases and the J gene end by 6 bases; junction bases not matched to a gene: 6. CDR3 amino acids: CAISVATSGGSNEQFF. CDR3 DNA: TGTGCCATCAGTGTAGCGACTAGCGGGGGGTCCAATGAGCAGTTCTTC.

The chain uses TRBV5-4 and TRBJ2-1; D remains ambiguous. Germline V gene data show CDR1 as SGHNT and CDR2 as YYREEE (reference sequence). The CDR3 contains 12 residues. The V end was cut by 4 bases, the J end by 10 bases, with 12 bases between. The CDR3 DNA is TGTGCCAGCAGCGCCTCGGAGCGCGAGCAGTTCTTC. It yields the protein CASSASEREQFF.

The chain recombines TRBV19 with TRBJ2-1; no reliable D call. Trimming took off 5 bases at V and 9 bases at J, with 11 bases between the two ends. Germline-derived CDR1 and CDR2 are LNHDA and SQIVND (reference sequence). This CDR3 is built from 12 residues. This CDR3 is CASSPESGEQFF. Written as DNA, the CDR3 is TGTGCCAGTAGTCCCGAGTCGGGTGAGCAGTTCTTC.

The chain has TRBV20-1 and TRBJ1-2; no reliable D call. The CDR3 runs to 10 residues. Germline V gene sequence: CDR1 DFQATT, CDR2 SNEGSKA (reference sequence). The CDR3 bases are TGCAGCCCTTCGGACTATGGCTACACCTTC. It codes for CSPSDYGYTF.

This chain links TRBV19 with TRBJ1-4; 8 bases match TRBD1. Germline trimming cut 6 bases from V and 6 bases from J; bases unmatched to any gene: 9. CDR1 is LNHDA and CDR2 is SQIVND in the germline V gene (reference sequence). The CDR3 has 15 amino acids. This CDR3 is CASSQGAALYEKLFF. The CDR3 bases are TGTGCCAGTAGCCAGGGGGCGGCCTTGTATGAAAAACTGTTTTTT.

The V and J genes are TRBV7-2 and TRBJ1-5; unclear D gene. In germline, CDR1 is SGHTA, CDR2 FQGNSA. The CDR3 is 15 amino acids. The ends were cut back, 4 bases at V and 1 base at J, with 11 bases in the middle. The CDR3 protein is CASSYSLVSNQPQHF. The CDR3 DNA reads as TGTGCCAGCAGCTACTCGTTGGTGAGCAATCAGCCCCAGCATTTT.

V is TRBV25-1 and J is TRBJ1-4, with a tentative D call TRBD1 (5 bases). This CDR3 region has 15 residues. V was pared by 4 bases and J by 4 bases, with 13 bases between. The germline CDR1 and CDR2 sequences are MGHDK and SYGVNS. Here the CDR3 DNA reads TGTGCCAGCAGTGCGAGACAGAGAAATAATGAAAAACTGTTTTTT. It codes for CASSARQRNNEKLFF.

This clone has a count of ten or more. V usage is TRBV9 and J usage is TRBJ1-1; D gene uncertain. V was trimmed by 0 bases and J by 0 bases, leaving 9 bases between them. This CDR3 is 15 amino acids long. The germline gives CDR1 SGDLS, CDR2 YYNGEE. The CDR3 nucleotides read TGTGCCAGCAGCGTAGGTGACGGGGTGAACACTGAAGCTTTCTTT. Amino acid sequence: CASSVGDGVNTEAFF.

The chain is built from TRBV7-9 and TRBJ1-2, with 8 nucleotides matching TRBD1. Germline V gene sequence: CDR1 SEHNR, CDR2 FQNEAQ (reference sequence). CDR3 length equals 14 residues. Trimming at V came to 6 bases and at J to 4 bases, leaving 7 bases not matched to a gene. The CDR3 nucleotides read TGTGCCAGCAGACCACCGGGACAGGCCTATGGCTACACCTTC. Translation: CASRPPGQAYGYTF. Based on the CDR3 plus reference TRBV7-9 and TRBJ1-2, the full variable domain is DTGVSQNPRHKITKRGQNVTFRCDPISEHNRLYWYRQTLGQGPEFLTYFQNEAQLEKSRLLSDRFSAERPKGSFSTLEIQRTEQGDSAMYLCASRPPGQAYGYTFGSGTRLTVV.

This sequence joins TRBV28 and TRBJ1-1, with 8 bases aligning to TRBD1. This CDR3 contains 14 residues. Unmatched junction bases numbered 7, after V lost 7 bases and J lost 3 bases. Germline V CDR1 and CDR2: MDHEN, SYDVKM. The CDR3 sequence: CASTRQGRYTEAFF. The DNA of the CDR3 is TGTGCCAGCACCCGACAGGGGAGGTACACTGAAGCTTTCTTT. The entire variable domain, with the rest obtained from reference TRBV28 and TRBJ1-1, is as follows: DVKVTQSSRYLVKRTGEKVFLECVQDMDHENMFWYRQDPGLGLRLIYFSYDVKMKEKGDIPEGYSVSREKKERFSLILESASTNQTSMYLCASTRQGRYTEAFFGQGTRLTVV.

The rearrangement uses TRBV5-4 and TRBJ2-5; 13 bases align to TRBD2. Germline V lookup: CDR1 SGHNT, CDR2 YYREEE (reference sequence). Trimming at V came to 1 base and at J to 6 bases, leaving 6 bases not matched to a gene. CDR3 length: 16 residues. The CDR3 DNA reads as TGTGCCAGCAGCTTGCCACTAGCGGGGGGGCAACAGACCCAGTACTTC. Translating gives CASSLPLAGGQQTQYF.